The clone carrying this T cell receptor beta chain was counted only a few times. Antigen unknown. This CDR3 has 15 residues. V lost 0 bases and J lost 8, with 16 bases in between. Germline V gene sequence: CDR1 LGHNA, CDR2 YSLEER. This entry belongs to a study of beta chain features in type 1 diabetes. For the study at large: In all, approximately 110 million sorted cells from all samples were analyzed. Findings and limits, study-wide: A closer apparent resemblance between naive, central memory and Treg TCRB repertoires was seen in patients than in healthy donors.

Naive, central memory, regulatory and stem cell-like memory cells within the CD4+ compartment were sorted using CD45RO/CCR7/CD25/CD127/CD95/CD27. The whole isolated RNA underwent reverse transcription, so sequencing captured expressed TCRB transcripts. Only in-frame clones appear in the TCRdb table, and some are missing; sequencing was by immunoSEQ multiplex PCR. The sample holds fewer than 500,000 clones, 11% to 15% seen once. This clonotype was sampled from a man aged 25-40 years in good health. Sample: naive CD4+ T cells from blood. This sequence joins TRBV4-3 and TRBJ1-2; D might be TRBD1 (5 bases). The CDR3: CASSQDWRGVIGYTF. CDR3 nucleotide sequence: TGCGCCAGCAGCCAAGATTGGAGAGGGGTGATAGGCTACACCTTC.